This T cell receptor beta chain is from a study of TIL therapy for anti-PD-1-resistant metastatic lung cancer. Background on the study: Patients had a median age of about 55 years (range roughly 38-75). Tumors carried a median 1.5 non-synonymous mutations per megabase. General study points: The cohort had more treatment-naive, never-smoker and oncogene-addicted patients than typical.

As concerns this clone: Its specificity is not known.

The immunoSEQ assay was v3. Produced via immunoSEQ multiplex PCR; TCRdb's table is partial and in-frame only. Here the sample spans approximately 60,000 clones, 75% to 90% being singletons. Time point in this sample: pre-treatment sample, taken before nivolumab and TIL therapy. Adults with stage 4 NSCLC were enrolled in a phase I trial. Sequenced material: blood, taken at baseline. The source is a person between 30 and 80 years old with non-small cell lung cancer.

CDR3 in amino acids: CASSQVGEYYEQYF. DNA of the CDR3: TGTGCCAGCAGCCAAGTGGGAGAGTATTACGAGCAGTACTTC. The gene calls are TRBV4-2 and TRBJ2-7; a possible D gene is TRBD2 (5 bases). Germline lookup yields CDR1 LGHNA and CDR2 YNFKEQ. The V gene lost 1 base and the J gene lost 4 bases, with 11 bases spanning the gap. The CDR3 contains 14 residues.